This T cell receptor (beta chain) emerged from a study of control samples from healthy donors and cancer patients. The CDR3 is made up of 14 amino acids. CDR1 ENHRY and CDR2 SYGVKD come from the germline V gene. Trimming stripped 3 bases from V and 2 bases from J, with 11 bases between. This table comes from immunoSEQ multiplex PCR, and its TCRdb copy is limited to in-frame clones, with some not included. Of 94,000 or so clones in the sample, roughly 84% were seen once. This chain links TRBV10-3 with TRBJ2-7; D might be TRBD2 (7 bases). The source of this sequence is a man aged 70 or older with lung cancer. The sample comprised PBMCs. For the CDR3, the DNA is TGTGCCATCAGTGAAAGGGGGGGCGCCTACGAGCAGTACTTC. This encodes CAISERGGAYEQYF.